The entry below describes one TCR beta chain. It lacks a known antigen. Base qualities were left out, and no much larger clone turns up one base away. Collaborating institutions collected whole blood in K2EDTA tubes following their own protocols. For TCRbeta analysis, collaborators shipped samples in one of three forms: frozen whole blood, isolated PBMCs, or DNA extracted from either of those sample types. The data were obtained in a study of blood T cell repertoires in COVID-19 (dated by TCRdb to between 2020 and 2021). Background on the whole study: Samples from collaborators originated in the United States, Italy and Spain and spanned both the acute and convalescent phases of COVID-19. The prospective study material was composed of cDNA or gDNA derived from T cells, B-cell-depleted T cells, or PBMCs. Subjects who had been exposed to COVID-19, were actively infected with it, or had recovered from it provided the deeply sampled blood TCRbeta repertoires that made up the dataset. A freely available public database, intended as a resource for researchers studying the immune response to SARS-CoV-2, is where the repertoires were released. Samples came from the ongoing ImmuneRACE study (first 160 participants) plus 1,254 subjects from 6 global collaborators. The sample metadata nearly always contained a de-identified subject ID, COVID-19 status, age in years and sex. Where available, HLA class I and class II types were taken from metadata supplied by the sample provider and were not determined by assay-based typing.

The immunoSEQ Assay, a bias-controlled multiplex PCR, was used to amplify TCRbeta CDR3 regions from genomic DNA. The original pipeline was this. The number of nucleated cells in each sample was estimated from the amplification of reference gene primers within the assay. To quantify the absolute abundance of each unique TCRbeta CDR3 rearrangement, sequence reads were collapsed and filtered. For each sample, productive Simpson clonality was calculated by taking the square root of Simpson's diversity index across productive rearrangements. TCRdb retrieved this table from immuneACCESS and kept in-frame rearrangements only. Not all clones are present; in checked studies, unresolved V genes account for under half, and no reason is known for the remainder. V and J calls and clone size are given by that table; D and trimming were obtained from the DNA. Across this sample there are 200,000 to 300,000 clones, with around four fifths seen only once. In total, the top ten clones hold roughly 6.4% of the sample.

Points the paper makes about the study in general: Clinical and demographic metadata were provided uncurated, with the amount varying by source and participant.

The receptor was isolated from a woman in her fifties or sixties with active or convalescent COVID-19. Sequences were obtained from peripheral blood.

The CDR3 region has the sequence CASRADYNSYNEQFF. The bases are TGTGCCAGCAGAGCGGACTACAATTCCTACAATGAGCAGTTCTTC. The chain couples TRBV7-3 to TRBJ2-1; TRBD2 could be the D gene, as 6 bases match. The CDR1 and CDR2 encoded by the germline V gene are SGHTA and FQGTGA. The junction shows trimming of 6 bases on V and 1 base on J, plus 13 bases between the germline ends. Spanning cysteine to phenylalanine, the CDR3 consists of 15 amino acids. Only the CDR3 portion is preserved as DNA: 45 bases, with reading frame beginning at the first base.